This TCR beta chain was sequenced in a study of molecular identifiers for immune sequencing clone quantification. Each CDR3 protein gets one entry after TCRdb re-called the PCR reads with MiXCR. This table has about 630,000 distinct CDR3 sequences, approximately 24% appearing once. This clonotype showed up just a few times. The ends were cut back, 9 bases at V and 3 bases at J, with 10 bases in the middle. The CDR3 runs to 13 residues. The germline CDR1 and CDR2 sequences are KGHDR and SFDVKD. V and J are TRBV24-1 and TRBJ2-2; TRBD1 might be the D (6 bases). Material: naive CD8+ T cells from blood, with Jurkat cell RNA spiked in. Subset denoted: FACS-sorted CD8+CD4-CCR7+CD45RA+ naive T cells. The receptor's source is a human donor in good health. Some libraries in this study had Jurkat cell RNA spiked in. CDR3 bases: TGTGCCACCCGATACAGGGACACCGGGGAGCTGTTTTTT. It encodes CATRYRDTGELFF.